This entry describes one T cell receptor (beta chain). Its target is unknown. The V end was cut by 5 bases, the J end by 10 bases, with 12 bases between. CDR1 is SNHLY, CDR2 FYNNEI, per germline. The CDR3 is 12 residues long. These data are taken from a study of long-term antiretroviral therapy in people with HIV. Findings and limits, study-wide: Possibly under older ART regimens, blood was drawn between the mid-2000s and the late 2010s.

Survey-level immunoSEQ v3.0 assays were run. Profiling relied on immunoSEQ multiplex PCR, and the TCRdb table lists in-frame clones only, not all of them. Among tens of thousands of clones listed, 90% to 95% were seen once. V is TRBV2 and J is TRBJ2-1, with D perhaps TRBD1 or TRBD2 (5 bases each). The receptor comes from a woman aged 45 to 65 with HIV. The input for sequencing was unsorted PBMCs, taken 3.7 years after starting antiretroviral therapy. In DNA, the CDR3 is TGTGCCAGCAGTTTAGGTTGGGGGGAGCAGTTCTTC. This translates into CASSLGWGEQFF.